This T cell receptor (beta chain) was observed in a study of blood T cell repertoires in COVID-19 (dated by TCRdb to 2019 to 2021). In the study overall: The collaborator samples originated in the United States, Italy and Spain and spanned the acute and convalescent phases of COVID-19. The material from the prospective study consisted of cDNA or gDNA derived from T cells, B-cell-depleted T cells, or PBMCs. Subjects who had been exposed to COVID-19, were actively infected with it, or had recovered from it provided the deeply sampled blood TCRbeta repertoires that made up the dataset. The repertoires were made available in a free public database intended to serve as a resource for research on the immune response to SARS-CoV-2. The samples were drawn from the first 160 participants of the ongoing ImmuneRACE study and from some 1,300 subjects provided by 6 global collaborators. The sample metadata nearly always contained a de-identified subject ID, COVID-19 status, age in years and sex. Where available, HLA class I and class II types were obtained from metadata supplied by the sample provider rather than from assay-based typing.

Remarks on this clone: The target of this receptor is not known. Base qualities are missing; no much larger clone stands one base away.

The immunoSEQ Assay, a bias-controlled multiplex PCR, was used to amplify TCRbeta CDR3 regions from genomic DNA. Per the source publication's procedure: Nucleated cell counts per sample were estimated from amplification of reference gene primers within the assay. To quantify the absolute abundance of each unique TCRbeta CDR3 rearrangement, sequence reads were collapsed and filtered. For each sample, productive Simpson clonality was calculated as the square root of Simpson's diversity index across productive rearrangements. TCRdb re-hosts the immuneACCESS table, in-frame sequences only. Its copies lack some clones; in the studies checked, an unresolved V gene accounts for under half of them, and the cause for the rest is not known. V and J calls and clone size are copied from that table; D and trimming were computed from the DNA. The table for this sample lists around 200,000 clones; around 83% of them were counted only once. About 6.5% of the sample goes to the ten largest clones.

The CDR3 numbers 14 residues from cysteine through phenylalanine. Only the CDR3 portion is preserved as DNA: 42 bases, with reading frame beginning at the first base. CDR1 is given as DFQATT and CDR2 as SNEGSKA, both from the germline V gene (reference sequence). From V the trimming removes 3 bases and from J it removes 3 bases, while the gene matches leave 5 bases of the junction unaccounted for. Collaborating institutions collected whole blood in K2EDTA tubes following their own protocols. Collaborator samples were shipped for TCRbeta analysis as frozen whole blood, isolated PBMCs, or DNA extracted from either sample type. Study-wide conclusions, independent of this receptor: The amount of clinical and demographic metadata varied by source and participant and was provided uncurated.

The TCR was taken from a woman older than 75 in a cohort sampled during active or convalescent COVID-19. This sequence uses TRBV20-1 and TRBJ1-5, and TRBD1 aligns with 7 junction nucleotides. The sequencing input was peripheral blood. This receptor carries the CDR3 CSASSGQPNQPQHF. The bases read TGCAGTGCTAGTTCGGGACAGCCCAATCAGCCCCAGCATTTT.